This T cell receptor beta chain was sequenced for a study of blood T cell repertoires in COVID-19. About the study: From T cells, B-cell-depleted T cells, or PBMCs came the material, which was cDNA or gDNA.

The CDR3 contains 16 residues. Per the germline V gene, CDR1 is MRHNA and CDR2 is SNTAGT. J lost 9 bases, V lost 3 bases, and 11 bases had no gene match. Only one count was recorded for this clone. Clones were read by immunoSEQ multiplex PCR, and TCRdb kept only the in-frame ones, dropping some. There are 15,000 to 20,000 clones in the sample; approximately 86% occur only once, and 2.5% to 3.5% lies in the top ten. The rearrangement links TRBV6-4 to TRBJ2-1; 10 bases agree with TRBD2. Material: peripheral blood. This TCR came from a human donor in a cohort sampled during active COVID-19. CDR3 sequence (DNA): TGTGCCAGCAGTGAACAACCGGGACTAGCGATTGGTGAGCAGTTCTTC. This translates into CASSEQPGLAIGEQFF.